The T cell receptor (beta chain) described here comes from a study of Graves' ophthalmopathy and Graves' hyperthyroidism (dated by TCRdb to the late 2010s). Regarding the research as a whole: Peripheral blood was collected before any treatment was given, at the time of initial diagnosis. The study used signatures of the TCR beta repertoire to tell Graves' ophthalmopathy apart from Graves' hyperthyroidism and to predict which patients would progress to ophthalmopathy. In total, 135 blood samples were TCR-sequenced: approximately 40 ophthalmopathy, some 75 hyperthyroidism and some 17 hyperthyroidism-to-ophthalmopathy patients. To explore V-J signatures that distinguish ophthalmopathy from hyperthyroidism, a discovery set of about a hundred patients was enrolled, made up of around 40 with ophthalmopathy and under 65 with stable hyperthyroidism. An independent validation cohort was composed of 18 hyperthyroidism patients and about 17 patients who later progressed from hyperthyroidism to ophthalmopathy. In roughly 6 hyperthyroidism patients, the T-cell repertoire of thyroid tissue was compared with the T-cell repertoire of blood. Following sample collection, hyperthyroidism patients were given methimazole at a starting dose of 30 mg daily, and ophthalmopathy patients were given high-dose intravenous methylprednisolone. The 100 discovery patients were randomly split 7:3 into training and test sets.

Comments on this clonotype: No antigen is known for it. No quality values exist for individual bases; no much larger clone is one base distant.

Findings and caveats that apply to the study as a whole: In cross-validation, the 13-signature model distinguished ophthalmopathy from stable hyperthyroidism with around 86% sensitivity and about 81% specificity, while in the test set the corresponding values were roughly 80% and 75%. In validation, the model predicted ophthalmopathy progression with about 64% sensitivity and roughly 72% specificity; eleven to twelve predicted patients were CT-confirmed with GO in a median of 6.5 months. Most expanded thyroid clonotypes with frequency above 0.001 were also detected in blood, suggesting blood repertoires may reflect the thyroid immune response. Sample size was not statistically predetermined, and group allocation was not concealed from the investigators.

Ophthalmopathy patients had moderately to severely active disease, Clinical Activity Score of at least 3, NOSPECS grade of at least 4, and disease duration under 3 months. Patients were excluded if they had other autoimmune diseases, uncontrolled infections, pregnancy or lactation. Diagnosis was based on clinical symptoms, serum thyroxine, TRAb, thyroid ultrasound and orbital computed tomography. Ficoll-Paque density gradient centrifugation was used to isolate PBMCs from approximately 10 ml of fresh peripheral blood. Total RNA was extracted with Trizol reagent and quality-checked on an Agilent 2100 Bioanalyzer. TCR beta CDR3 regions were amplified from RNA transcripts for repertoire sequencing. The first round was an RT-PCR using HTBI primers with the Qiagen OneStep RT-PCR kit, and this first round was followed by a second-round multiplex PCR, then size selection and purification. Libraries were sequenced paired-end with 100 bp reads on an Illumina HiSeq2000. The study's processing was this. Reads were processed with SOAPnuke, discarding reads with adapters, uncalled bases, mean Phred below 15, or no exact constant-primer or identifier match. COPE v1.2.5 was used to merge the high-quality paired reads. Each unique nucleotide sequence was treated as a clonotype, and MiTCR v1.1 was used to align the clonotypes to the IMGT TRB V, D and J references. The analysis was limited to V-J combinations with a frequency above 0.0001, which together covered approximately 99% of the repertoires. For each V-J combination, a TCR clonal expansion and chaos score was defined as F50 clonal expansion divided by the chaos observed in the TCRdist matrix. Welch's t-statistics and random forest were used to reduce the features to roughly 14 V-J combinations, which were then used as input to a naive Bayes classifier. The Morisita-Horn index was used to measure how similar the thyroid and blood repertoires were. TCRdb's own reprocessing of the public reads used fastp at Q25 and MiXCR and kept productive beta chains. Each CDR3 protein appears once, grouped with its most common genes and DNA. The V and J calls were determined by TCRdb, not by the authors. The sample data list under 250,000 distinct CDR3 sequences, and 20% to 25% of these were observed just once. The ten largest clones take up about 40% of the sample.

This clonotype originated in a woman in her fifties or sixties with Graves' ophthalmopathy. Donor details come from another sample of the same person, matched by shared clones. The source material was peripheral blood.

Read as DNA, the sequence is TGTGCCAGCACCGGACTAGCGGAGGACTACGAGCAGTACTTC. Its protein reads: CASTGLAEDYEQYF. The rearranged segments are TRBV12-3 or TRBV12-4 and TRBJ2-7; the junction holds 10 bases that match TRBD2. For this chain, trimming is 7 bases at the V end and 3 bases at the J end, and the number of junction bases without a gene match is 6. The CDR3 covers 14 residues, taking in both the cysteine and the phenylalanine. Only the CDR3 region is kept as DNA, spanning 42 bases read in frame from base 1.